These 6 T cell receptor beta chains share one sample of origin, sequenced in a study of T-cell reconstitution after alpha-beta-depleted transplantation in children (dated by TCRdb to the mid-2010s). Receptor amplification or capture employed PCR. Sequencing was carried out with an Illumina HiSeq 2500. TCR library preparation used molecular barcoding, with unique molecular identifiers applied to normalize quantification of the TCRbeta repertoire. Through fastp at Q25 and MiXCR, TCRdb rebuilt clones from the public reads, retaining in-frame beta chains. Entries are consolidated by CDR3 protein sequence, retaining the most common genes and DNA. The sample records roughly 400,000 distinct CDR3 sequences, roughly 21% of which are singletons. The leading ten clones occupy approximately 3.9% of the sample. Sequenced material: PBMCs from the stem cell graft donor, taken from the stem cell graft. These receptors were obtained from a human donor who donated a stem cell graft to a child with acute myeloid leukemia.

The chain uses TRBV20-1 and TRBJ2-7; 12 nucleotides align to TRBD2. Germline values: CDR1 DFQATT, CDR2 SNEGSKA (reference sequence). CDR3 size: 15 residues. The V gene end was trimmed by 7 bases and the J gene end by 5 bases; junction bases not matched to a gene: 12. CDR3 nucleotide sequence: TGCAGTGGTCGAGCACCGGGACTAGCGGGCCACGAGCAGTACTTC. This gives the protein CSGRAPGLAGHEQYF.

The rearrangement uses TRBV10-3 and TRBJ2-2; 8 bases align to TRBD1. The CDR3 is made up of 14 amino acids. Trimming took 4 bases from V and 5 from J; bases not matched to a gene: 3. The germline V gene has CDR1 ENHRY and CDR2 SYGVKD. DNA for the CDR3: TGTGCCATCAGTGGGCAGGGGGCAACCGGGGAGCTGTTTTTT. Translated: CAISGQGATGELFF.

The table lists this clonotype with many counts. The rearrangement joins TRBV6-4 to TRBJ2-1, with a weak D call TRBD2 (6 bases). Germline V gene lookup returns CDR1 MRHNA and CDR2 SNTAGT. The CDR3 covers 13 residues. V gave up 0 bases and J gave up 10 bases, with 10 bases separating them. The CDR3 region has the DNA TGTGCCAGCAGTGACTCGATGGAGGGCGAGCAGTTCTTC. Translation gives CASSDSMEGEQFF.

The V call is TRBV6-1, the J call TRBJ2-5; tentative D call: TRBD1 (6 bases). CDR1 and CDR2 from the germline V gene are MNHNS and SASEGT. V lost 6 bases, J lost 4 bases, and 12 bases lay in between. The CDR3 is 13 amino acids. The CDR3 bases are TGTGCCAGCAGACTAACAGGGACAGAGACCCAGTACTTC. Its protein is CASRLTGTETQYF.

This clonotype was seen a handful of times. This chain uses TRBV5-1 with TRBJ2-5, with D uncertain. The CDR3 spans 14 residues. Trimming took 1 base from V and 0 from J, leaving 7 bases between them. CDR1 is SGHRS, CDR2 YFSETQ, per germline. The CDR3 region has the DNA TGCGCCAGCAGCTTGAGTCCCAACCAAGAGACCCAGTACTTC. Residues: CASSLSPNQETQYF.

In this sample, this clonotype turned up a few times. The chain recombines TRBV20-1 with TRBJ1-4; unclear D gene. The V gene lost 4 bases and the J gene lost 3 bases, with 15 bases spanning the gap. Germline V gene sequence: CDR1 DFQATT, CDR2 SNEGSKA (reference sequence). This CDR3 has 15 residues. The CDR3 sequence is CSAKGLAASNEKLFF. CDR3 nucleotide sequence: TGCAGTGCTAAAGGTTTGGCAGCTTCTAATGAAAAACTGTTTTTT.